Listed below are T cell receptor beta chains from one sample, sequenced in a study of human thymus T cells. Clones were sequenced by immunoSEQ multiplex PCR, and TCRdb holds only the in-frame ones, with some missing. Here the sample spans tens of thousands of clones, approximately 93% being singletons. Sequencing was done on a sample of blood. The receptors were gathered from a boy in the first two years of life with a congenital heart defect but otherwise immunologically healthy. CDR3s include the opening cysteine and the closing phenylalanine or tryptophan. D genes are given only for firm matches. Clone size is shown for a subset of rows, as once, few, many or a class of expanded clone.

length	D	V	J	size	DNA	CDR3
13	-	TRBV6-5	TRBJ1-3	-	TGTGCCAGCAGCCATCTCCTAGGAAACACCATATATTTT	CASSHLLGNTIYF
11	-	TRBV13	TRBJ1-2	-	TGTGCCAGCAGCTTAAGTATAGGCTACACCTTC	CASSLSIGYTF
15	TRBD2	TRBV9	TRBJ2-5	-	TGTGCCAGCAGTCGGGAGGGCAGGGTCCAAGAGACCCAGTACTTC	CASSREGRVQETQYF
11	-	TRBV2	TRBJ2-7	once	TGTGCCAGCAGTGAATGGTACGAGCAGTACTTC	CASSEWYEQYF
15	TRBD1	TRBV6-5	TRBJ2-7	-	TGTGCCAGCAGTTACTCGGGGACAGGGAGCTACGAGCAGTACTTC	CASSYSGTGSYEQYF
16	TRBD1	TRBV7-9	TRBJ2-5	-	TGTGCCAGCAGCTTAGCGGCGACAGGGGGTCGGGAGACCCAGTACTTC	CASSLAATGGRETQYF
15	-	TRBV6-1	TRBJ1-2	-	TGTGCCAGCAGTGAGGACACAGGTTTCAACTATGGCTACACCTTC	CASSEDTGFNYGYTF
12	-	TRBV9	TRBJ1-3	-	TGTGCCAGCAGCGCGACTGGAAACACCATATATTTT	CASSATGNTIYF
13	-	TRBV5-1	TRBJ1-2	-	TGCGCCAGCAGCTTGGGGGCCACTAATGGCTACACCTTC	CASSLGATNGYTF
19	TRBD1	TRBV5-1	TRBJ2-6	-	TGCGCCAGCAGCCCACGACAGGGTAGCCCTCTCTCTGGGGCCAACGTCCTGACTTTC	CASSPRQGSPLSGANVLTF
15	TRBD1	TRBV9	TRBJ1-1	-	TGTGCCAGCAGCGTCTCGACAGGGAGGTTGGCTGAAGCTTTCTTT	CASSVSTGRLAEAFF
15	-	TRBV21-1	TRBJ2-7	-	TGTGCCAGCAACCCACGCCGGACCTTTAACTACGAGCAGTACTTC	CASNPRRTFNYEQYF
14	-	TRBV4-1	TRBJ1-2	-	TGCGCCAGCAGCCAAGATCGTTACGGGGGAGGCTACACCTTC	CASSQDRYGGGYTF
11	-	TRBV10-3	TRBJ2-2	-	TGTGCCATCTTAGCGACCGGGGAGCTGTTTTTT	CAILATGELFF
15	-	TRBV9	TRBJ2-5	-	TGTGCCAGCAGCGTAGATGGGGTCCTCCAAGAGACCCAGTACTTC	CASSVDGVLQETQYF
13	-	TRBV2	TRBJ2-7	-	TGTGCCAGCAGTTATCCCTTCGAGGACGAGCAGTACTTC	CASSYPFEDEQYF
14	TRBD1	TRBV7-2	TRBJ1-5	once	TGTGCCAGCAGCTGGGACAGGGGCAATCAGCCCCAGCATTTT	CASSWDRGNQPQHF
14	TRBD2	TRBV13	TRBJ2-3	-	TGTGCCAGCAGCTTTGGACTAGCGGGGGATACGCAGTATTTT	CASSFGLAGDTQYF
13	-	TRBV9	TRBJ1-2	-	TGTGCCAGCAGCGGGGGGGATCCCTATGGCTACACCTTC	CASSGGDPYGYTF
15	-	TRBV27	TRBJ1-5	-	TGTGCCAGCAGACCCCTTGAGGGCAGCAATCAGCCCCAGCATTTT	CASRPLEGSNQPQHF
15	TRBD2	TRBV7-2	TRBJ2-3	-	TGTGCCAGCAGCTTTAGCGGGGGCGGGACAGATACGCAGTATTTT	CASSFSGGGTDTQYF
16	-	TRBV28	TRBJ2-7	-	TGTGCCAGCAGTTCCCTTGGTGGCGCCTATTCCGACGAGCAGTACTTC	CASSSLGGAYSDEQYF
15	TRBD1	TRBV28	TRBJ1-2	-	TGTGCCAGCAGTTTTCCTCGACAGGGGGACTATGGCTACACCTTC	CASSFPRQGDYGYTF
14	TRBD1	TRBV5-1	TRBJ2-1	-	TGCGCCAGCAGCTGGACAGGGGCCTACAATGAGCAGTTCTTC	CASSWTGAYNEQFF
19	-	TRBV9	TRBJ1-5	-	TGTGCCAGCAGCGTATTCCCAGGGACCATGCCTGATAGCAATCAGCCCCAGCATTTT	CASSVFPGTMPDSNQPQHF
12	-	TRBV11-1	TRBJ1-1	-	TGTGCCAGCAGCATGGGGACAACTGAAGCTTTCTTT	CASSMGTTEAFF
11	-	TRBV28	TRBJ1-2	-	TGTGCCAGCAGCCCGCGGTATGGCTACACCTTC	CASSPRYGYTF
19	TRBD2	TRBV4-1	TRBJ2-2	-	TGCGCCAGCAGCCAAGGGCACGGAAGCGGGGGCTCGAACACCGGGGAGCTGTTTTTT	CASSQGHGSGGSNTGELFF
16	-	TRBV19	TRBJ2-7	-	TGTGCCAGTAGCAGCCATGCGATCAGCCAGGGATACGAGCAGTACTTC	CASSSHAISQGYEQYF